Listed below are T cell receptor beta chains from one sample, sequenced in a study of Ad26.COV2.S vaccination and SARS-CoV-2 variants. Sequenced by immunoSEQ multiplex PCR; TCRdb stores in-frame clones only, minus some. The sample holds hundreds of thousands of clones, around 90% seen once. This specimen was peripheral blood, taken in a trial of Ad26.COV2.S vaccine versus placebo. Receptors originate from a person aged 18-60 years who received the Ad26.COV2.S COVID-19 vaccine or a placebo. Both conserved end residues are part of each CDR3.

CDR3 protein	V gene	J gene	CDR3 length
CASRGRVAYNEQFF	TRBV5-1	TRBJ2-1	14
CATSRDRGVETQYF	TRBV15	TRBJ2-5	14
CASSSRGGNQPQHF	TRBV27	TRBJ1-5	14
CASRSSNSPLHF	TRBV3-1/TRBV3-2	TRBJ1-6	12
CASSGDPGVLYGYTF	TRBV4-3	TRBJ1-2	15
CASSQAPAQETQYF	TRBV3-1/TRBV3-2	TRBJ2-5	14
CASSFGNQPQHF	TRBV7-9	TRBJ1-5	12
CASSPGYGYTF	TRBV5-6	TRBJ1-2	11
CATNQGRSPEAFF	TRBV15	TRBJ1-1	13
CATSDLWAGSYEQYF	TRBV24-1	TRBJ2-7	15
CASSLVGREQYF	TRBV11-2	TRBJ2-7	12
CASSVRVANTGELFF	TRBV5-1	TRBJ2-2	15
CASSWYGVSTDTQYF	TRBV5-1	TRBJ2-3	15
CASSFTLAGVEQFF	TRBV7-2	TRBJ2-1	14
CATSDLTGANTGELFF	TRBV24-1	TRBJ2-2	16
CATSEGDRAYEQYF	TRBV24-1	TRBJ2-7	14
CASSKQGARFSEQFF	TRBV6-5	TRBJ2-1	15
CASSGGALEKLFF	TRBV27	TRBJ1-4	13
CAWSVRQGGNQPQHF	TRBV30	TRBJ1-5	15
CAWSFPDRLHQPQHF	TRBV30	TRBJ1-5	15
CASSTSRGSGGQRDTQYF	TRBV4-3	TRBJ2-3	18
CASSLGVRGGFMNTEAFF	TRBV27	TRBJ1-1	18
CASSTRRDRGDEKLFF	TRBV19	TRBJ1-4	16
CATSRGTDLWEQYF	TRBV15	TRBJ2-7	14
CASKTGVVGELFF	TRBV27	TRBJ2-2	13
CSVTHPGFNTIYF	TRBV29-1	TRBJ1-3	13
CASSLARLAGAGNEQFF	TRBV7-9	TRBJ2-1	17
CASSFDRGIETQYF	TRBV7-2	TRBJ2-5	14
CASKPGPANEKLFF	TRBV6-5	TRBJ1-4	14
CASSYDPNQPQHF	TRBV6-5	TRBJ1-5	13
CASSVESPPGELFF	TRBV9	TRBJ2-2	14
CASRLAGVVDTGELFF	TRBV5-5	TRBJ2-2	16
CASSDSGGGSYNEQFF	TRBV6-4	TRBJ2-1	16
CASSWTFSSSYEQYF	TRBV19	TRBJ2-7	15
CASGGQYNSPLHF	TRBV5-8	TRBJ1-6	13
CASSLTGQGGDTQYF	TRBV7-2	TRBJ2-3	15
CSGGQGAGGYTF	TRBV29-1	TRBJ1-2	12
CASSSKTGFYEQYF	TRBV25-1	TRBJ2-7	14
CATSRRQGQYNEQFF	TRBV15	TRBJ2-1	15
CAWSPDLWGPNYEQYF	TRBV30	TRBJ2-7	16
CASSVEGTGYNEQFF	TRBV9	TRBJ2-1	15
CASSQSSGGGETQYF	TRBV4-2	TRBJ2-5	15
CATSPGQGNQPQHF	TRBV10-3	TRBJ1-5	14
CASSRLAGGETQYF	TRBV3-1/TRBV3-2	TRBJ2-5	14
CATRGQGGETQYF	TRBV24-1	TRBJ2-5	13
CASSLVQGGSYEQYF	TRBV11-2	TRBJ2-7	15
CASSESSGANVLTF	TRBV19	TRBJ2-6	14
CASSARGPNTGELFF	TRBV7-2	TRBJ2-2	15
CASSQTGGTEAFF	TRBV16	TRBJ1-1	13
CAWSVHPYEQYF	TRBV30	TRBJ2-7	12